Included here is one T cell receptor beta chain sequence, with context. The antigen is unknown. The data derive from a study of cytomegalovirus exposure and HLA in healthy donors. In germline, CDR1 is SGHNT, CDR2 YENEEA. This CDR3 has 20 amino acids. J lost 5 bases, V lost 5 bases, and 22 bases had no gene match. General observations from the study: Segments of the TCR beta V type were, in most cases, productive about 87% or about 30% of the time in an earlier analysis.

Primers included in the PCR were 60 Vbeta and 13 Jbeta primers. Method: immunoSEQ multiplex PCR; TCRdb's copy keeps in-frame clones and lacks some. In all, the sample yields about 200,000 clones. The clonotype comes from a boy aged 5-17 years in good health and CMV-seronegative. The sequenced sample consisted of PBMCs. V and J are TRBV11-3 and TRBJ2-3, with TRBD2 identical over 10 bases. CDR3 sequence: CASSPAPSSQLAGSVDTQYF. CDR3 DNA: TGTGCCAGCAGCCCAGCCCCCTCGTCACAACTAGCGGGGTCGGTAGATACGCAGTATTTT.